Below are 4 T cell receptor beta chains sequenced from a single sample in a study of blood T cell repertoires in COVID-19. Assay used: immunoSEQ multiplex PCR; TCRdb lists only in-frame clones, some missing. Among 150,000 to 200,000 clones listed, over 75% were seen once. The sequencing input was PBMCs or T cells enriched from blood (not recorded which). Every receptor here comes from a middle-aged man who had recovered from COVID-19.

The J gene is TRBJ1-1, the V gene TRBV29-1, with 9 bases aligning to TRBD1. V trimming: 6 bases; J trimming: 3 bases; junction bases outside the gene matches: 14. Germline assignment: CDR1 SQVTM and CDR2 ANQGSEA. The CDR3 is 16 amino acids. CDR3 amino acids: CSVPRTGGLADTEAFF. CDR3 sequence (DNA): TGCAGCGTGCCCCGAACAGGGGGCTTAGCGGACACTGAAGCTTTCTTT.

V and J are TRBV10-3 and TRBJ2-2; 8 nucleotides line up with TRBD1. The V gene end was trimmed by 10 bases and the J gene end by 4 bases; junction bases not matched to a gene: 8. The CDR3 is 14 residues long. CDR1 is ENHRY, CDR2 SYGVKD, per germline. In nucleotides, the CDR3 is TGTGCCACCAAGACAGGGGCTGGCACCGGGGAGCTGTTTTTT. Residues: CATKTGAGTGELFF.

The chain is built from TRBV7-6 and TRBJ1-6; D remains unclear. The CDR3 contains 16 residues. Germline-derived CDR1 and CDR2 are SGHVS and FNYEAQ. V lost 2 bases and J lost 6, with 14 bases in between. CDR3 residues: CASSLRGLGGNSPLHF. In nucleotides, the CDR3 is TGTGCCAGCAGCTTACGAGGGTTAGGTGGTAATTCACCCCTCCACTTT.

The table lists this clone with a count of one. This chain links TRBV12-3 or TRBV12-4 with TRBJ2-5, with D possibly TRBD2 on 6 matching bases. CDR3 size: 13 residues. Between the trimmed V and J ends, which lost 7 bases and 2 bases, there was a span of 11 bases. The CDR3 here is CASKLAPQETQYF. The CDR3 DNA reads TGTGCCAGCAAGCTAGCGCCACAAGAGACCCAGTACTTC.